The 31 T cell receptor beta chains in this list originate from one sample, sequenced in a study of blood T cell repertoires in COVID-19. TCRdb's copy holds only in-frame clones and misses some; the assay was immunoSEQ multiplex PCR. The sample includes under 500,000 clones, 80% to 90% of them seen just once. The material sequenced was PBMCs or T cells enriched from blood (not recorded which). The receptor set was obtained from a man younger than 45 who had recovered from COVID-19.

V and J are TRBV7-8 and TRBJ2-7; a possible D gene is TRBD2 (6 bases). CDR1 and CDR2 from the germline V gene are SGHVS and FQNEAQ. This CDR3 has 14 residues. V lost 1 base to trimming and J lost 3 bases, with 10 bases between them. The CDR3 bases are TGTGCCAGCAGCTTAGTCGGGGACTTCTACGAGCAGTACTTC. Its translation is CASSLVGDFYEQYF.

The chain has TRBV28 and TRBJ1-5; D gene ambiguous. The CDR3 totals 14 residues. The V gene's germline CDR1 is MDHEN and CDR2 SYDVKM. V lost 4 bases and J lost 0, with 7 bases in between. The CDR3 loop is CASSYSNSNQPQHF. CDR3 sequence (DNA): TGTGCCAGCAGTTACAGCAATAGCAATCAGCCCCAGCATTTT.

Of note for this clone: The identical CDR3 is also encoded by other nucleotide sequences in the sample. This sequence joins TRBV12-3 or TRBV12-4 and TRBJ2-7; D gene uncertain. V was cut by 1 base and J by 3 bases, with 4 bases left in between. The length of the CDR3 is 12 residues. The CDR3 loop is CASSLGSYEQYF. The DNA for the CDR3 is TGTGCCAGCAGTTTAGGGAGCTACGAGCAGTACTTC.

The gene calls are TRBV5-1 and TRBJ2-5; TRBD2 matches at 13 bases. Germline assignment: CDR1 SGHRS and CDR2 YFSETQ. CDR3 size: 16 residues. Germline trimming cut 4 bases from V and 4 bases from J; bases unmatched to any gene: 7. In DNA form, the CDR3 reads TGCGCCAGCAGCCCTGGACTAGCGGGAGAGAGAGAGACCCAGTACTTC. Its translation: CASSPGLAGERETQYF.

This rearrangement joins TRBV27 to TRBJ1-1; maybe TRBD1 (6 bases). This CDR3 contains 13 residues. The germline V gene has CDR1 MNHEY and CDR2 SMNVEV (reference sequence). The V end was cut by 6 bases, the J end by 10 bases, with 18 bases between. CDR3 nucleotides: TGTGCCAGCAGGGACAGCCGACATCTCGGAGCTTTCTTT. Translation gives CASRDSRHLGAFF.

This clone occurred a few times. The gene calls are TRBV2 and TRBJ1-2; TRBD1 aligns across 7 bases. This CDR3 region has 14 residues. CDR1 is SNHLY, CDR2 FYNNEI, per germline. The junction had 8 bases not matched to a gene; V was cut back by 7 bases and J by 3 bases. The CDR3 DNA reads TGTGCCAGCACTGGGACAGCCTATTACTATGGCTACACCTTC. Translation: CASTGTAYYYGYTF. The full variable domain, rest sourced from reference TRBV2 and TRBJ1-2, is EPEVTQTPSHQVTQMGQEVILRCVPISNHLYFYWYRQILGQKVEFLVSFYNNEISEKSEIFDDQFSVERPDGSNFTLKIRSTKLEDSAMYFCASTGTAYYYGYTFGSGTRLTVV.

This chain uses TRBV10-3 with TRBJ1-3; 7 nucleotides align to TRBD1. The germline V gene encodes CDR1 ENHRY and CDR2 SYGVKD. The ends lost 2 bases at V and 0 bases at J; junction bases unmatched: 13. The CDR3 covers 19 residues. CDR3 nucleotides: TGTGCCATCAGTGAGCCGAGGGGCGGGACAGAAAACTCTGGAAACACCATATATTTT. Protein product: CAISEPRGGTENSGNTIYF.

Only one count was recorded for this clone. This rearrangement joins TRBV5-1 to TRBJ2-6; 7 nucleotides align to TRBD2. The CDR3 has 17 residues. After removal of 5 bases from V and 3 bases from J, the junction contained 11 bases not matched to a gene. Germline-derived CDR1 and CDR2 are SGHRS and YFSETQ. The CDR3 reads CASRLGGLLDGANVLTF. CDR3 nucleotides: TGCGCCAGCAGACTGGGGGGACTACTGGATGGGGCCAACGTCCTGACTTTC.

The chain couples TRBV12-3 or TRBV12-4 to TRBJ1-2, with unresolved D. The CDR3 has 11 residues. The ends were cut back, 6 bases at V and 7 bases at J, with 9 bases in the middle. CDR3 protein: CASSTNFGYTF. In DNA form, the CDR3 reads TGTGCCAGCAGCACTAATTTTGGCTACACCTTC.

This clone came up a few times. This chain joins TRBV3-1 (or the pseudogene TRBV3-2) and TRBJ1-5; TRBD1 matches 10 bases. Germline V gene sequence: CDR1 LGHDT, CDR2 YNNKEL (reference sequence). The CDR3 is 14 residues long. After removal of 3 bases from V and 7 bases from J, the junction contained 3 bases not matched to a gene. CDR3 sequence: CASSQGQGPQPQHF. The CDR3 region has the DNA TGTGCCAGCAGCCAGGGACAGGGGCCGCAGCCCCAGCATTTT.

The chain couples TRBV9 to TRBJ1-1; D is perhaps TRBD1 (5 bases). Germline CDR1 SGDLS, CDR2 YYNGEE. Trimming left V 0 bases short and J 1 base short, with 7 bases between. This CDR3 contains 14 residues. This CDR3 is CASSVGGENTEAFF. The CDR3 DNA reads as TGTGCCAGCAGCGTAGGGGGGGAGAACACTGAAGCTTTCTTT. Using reference TRBV9 and TRBJ1-1 for the parts outside the CDR3, the full variable domain is DSGVTQTPKHLITATGQRVTLRCSPRSGDLSVYWYQQSLDQGLQFLIQYYNGEERAKGNILERFSAQQFPDLHSELNLSSLELGDSALYFCASSVGGENTEAFFGQGTRLTVV.

J is TRBJ1-1 and V is TRBV9, with D hard to call. The V gene lost 0 bases and the J gene lost 1 base, with 10 bases spanning the gap. Per the germline V gene, CDR1 is SGDLS and CDR2 is YYNGEE. CDR3 length: 15 amino acids. This CDR3 is CASSVVGLENTEAFF. In nucleotides, the CDR3 is TGTGCCAGCAGCGTAGTCGGGTTAGAGAACACTGAAGCTTTCTTT.

This chain uses TRBV18 with TRBJ2-1, with TRBD1 as a possible D gene (6 bases). The CDR3 spans 15 residues. Germline assignment: CDR1 KGHSH and CDR2 LQKENI. The V end lost 3 bases, the J end lost 3 bases, and 12 bases lay between the germline ends. This chain's CDR3 is CASSPEPGVYNEQFF. The CDR3 nucleotides read TGTGCCAGCTCACCTGAACCAGGGGTCTACAATGAGCAGTTCTTC. Based on the CDR3 plus reference TRBV18 and TRBJ2-1, the full variable domain is NAGVMQNPRHLVRRRGQEARLRCSPMKGHSHVYWYRQLPEEGLKFMVYLQKENIIDESGMPKERFSAEFPKEGPSILRIQQVVRGDSAAYFCASSPEPGVYNEQFFGPGTRLTVL.

The rearrangement links TRBV7-8 to TRBJ1-1; D ambiguous. The CDR3 is 12 amino acids. V was clipped by 5 bases and J by 4 bases, with 8 bases between them. CDR1 is SGHVS and CDR2 is FQNEAQ in the germline V gene. CDR3: CASSPLATEAFF. Written as DNA, the CDR3 is TGTGCCAGCAGCCCTCTGGCCACTGAAGCTTTCTTT.

The chain recombines TRBV30 with TRBJ1-1; D is undetermined. V dropped 2 bases and J dropped 1 base, with 8 bases sitting between them. CDR3 length: 13 amino acids. The germline V gene encodes CDR1 GTSNPN and CDR2 SVGIG (reference sequence). The DNA of the CDR3 is TGTGCCTGGAGTACGGGTGGGAACACTGAAGCTTTCTTT. It specifies CAWSTGGNTEAFF.

The V call is TRBV5-1, the J call TRBJ1-2; the D is unclear. The CDR3 has 14 amino acids. The germline CDR1 and CDR2 sequences are SGHRS and YFSETQ. Trimming removed 4 bases at V and 0 bases at J, with 10 bases between. For the CDR3, the DNA is TGCGCCAGCAGCGTGGACGGTTCTAACTATGGCTACACCTTC. Protein: CASSVDGSNYGYTF. Supplemented by reference TRBV5-1 and TRBJ1-2, the full variable domain reads KAGVTQTPRYLIKTRGQQVTLSCSPISGHRSVSWYQQTPGQGLQFLFEYFSETQRNKGNFPGRFSGRQFSNSRSEMNVSTLELGDSALYLCASSVDGSNYGYTFGSGTRLTVV.

The chain joins TRBV30 to TRBJ1-2; 11 bases are shared with TRBD1. Germline-derived CDR1 and CDR2 are GTSNPN and SVGIG (reference sequence). The V gene end was trimmed by 4 bases and the J gene end by 5 bases; junction bases not matched to a gene: 12. CDR3 length equals 16 residues. The CDR3 DNA is TGTGCCTGGACAGGACAGGGGGCAAGACAGATTTATGGCTACACCTTC. Its translation: CAWTGQGARQIYGYTF. Using reference TRBV30 and TRBJ1-2 for the parts outside the CDR3, the full variable domain is SQTIHQWPATLVQPVGSPLSLECTVEGTSNPNLYWYRQAAGRGLQLLFYSVGIGQISSEVPQNLSASRPQDRQFILSSKKLLLSDSGFYLCAWTGQGARQIYGYTFGSGTRLTVV.

The chain employs TRBV7-9 and TRBJ2-2; 8 bases agree with TRBD1. This CDR3 region has 17 residues. J was trimmed by 6 bases and V by 5 bases; bases with no gene match: 14. CDR1 and CDR2 from the germline V gene are SEHNR and FQNEAQ (reference sequence). The chain's CDR3 is CASSNYPGTGFSGELFF. CDR3 sequence (DNA): TGTGCCAGCAGCAACTATCCCGGGACAGGTTTTTCCGGGGAGCTGTTTTTT.

V usage is TRBV15 and J usage is TRBJ2-3; 8 bases are shared with TRBD2. Germline V gene lookup returns CDR1 LNHNV and CDR2 YYDKDF (reference sequence). This CDR3 is built from 13 residues. Trimming removed 6 bases from V and 1 base from J; junction bases left unmatched: 0. CDR3 nucleotides: TGTGCCACCAGGACTAGCGGCACAGATACGCAGTATTTT. It encodes CATRTSGTDTQYF.

The chain uses TRBV11-3 and TRBJ2-1; a possible D gene is TRBD2 (5 bases). CDR3 length: 17 residues. Trimming removed 1 base from V and 1 base from J, with 14 bases in between. Germline V gives CDR1 SGHNT, CDR2 YENEEA. The CDR3 nucleotides are TGTGCCAGCAGCTTAGTCGGACTCCTGATGTCCTACAATGAGCAGTTCTTC. Amino acids: CASSLVGLLMSYNEQFF.

The chain recombines TRBV5-1 with TRBJ2-4; the D gene is possibly TRBD1 (6 bases). The V end was cut by 0 bases, the J end by 11 bases, with 12 bases between. The germline gives CDR1 SGHRS, CDR2 YFSETQ. The CDR3 has 13 residues. The CDR3 is CASSLGTGGLQYF. Here the CDR3 DNA reads TGCGCCAGCAGCTTGGGGACTGGGGGCCTTCAGTACTTC.

The chain recombines TRBV29-1 with TRBJ2-7; 7 nucleotides agree with TRBD2. J was trimmed by 0 bases and V by 4 bases; bases with no gene match: 9. The CDR3 contains 15 residues. Germline loops: CDR1 SQVTM, CDR2 ANQGSEA. The CDR3 nucleotides read TGCAGCGTTGGGGGCGCTAGCGGCCTCTCCTACGAGCAGTACTTC. This encodes CSVGGASGLSYEQYF.

The chain is built from TRBV10-2 and TRBJ1-3; unclear D gene. Trimming cost V 6 bases and J 1 base, with 7 bases left between them. The CDR3 contains 13 residues. The germline gives CDR1 WSHSY, CDR2 SAAADI. The CDR3 here is CASRDSSGNTIYF. As DNA, the CDR3 is TGCGCCAGCAGAGATAGTTCTGGAAACACCATATATTTT.

This clone has a single count. The rearrangement links TRBV9 to TRBJ2-3; TRBD2 is a possible D gene (5 bases). CDR1 and CDR2 from the germline V gene are SGDLS and YYNGEE. The length of the CDR3 is 15 residues. Between the trimmed V and J ends, which lost 0 bases and 3 bases, there was a span of 11 bases. CDR3 DNA sequence: TGTGCCAGCAGCGTAGAAGGGAGAGCGACAGATACGCAGTATTTT. Amino acid sequence: CASSVEGRATDTQYF.

The chain couples TRBV5-5 to TRBJ1-2; no definite D call. CDR1 is SGHKS, CDR2 YYEKEE, per germline (reference sequence). The CDR3 is 15 amino acids. The germline V and J ends were trimmed by 0 bases and 4 bases, with 13 bases remaining between them. CDR3 DNA: TGTGCCAGCAGCTTGGTGCGGGGATCGGTCTATGGCTACACCTTC. Encoded protein: CASSLVRGSVYGYTF.

V and J are TRBV5-1 and TRBJ2-4; 7 nucleotides align to TRBD1. Germline CDR1 and CDR2: SGHRS and YFSETQ. CDR3 size: 14 residues. J lost 6 bases, V lost 1 base, and 4 bases had no gene match. CDR3 in amino acids: CASSLKGASNIQYF. The CDR3 DNA reads TGCGCCAGCAGCTTGAAGGGGGCTTCAAACATTCAGTACTTC. The variable domain in full, with the rest retrieved from reference TRBV5-1 and TRBJ2-4, is KAGVTQTPRYLIKTRGQQVTLSCSPISGHRSVSWYQQTPGQGLQFLFEYFSETQRNKGNFPGRFSGRQFSNSRSEMNVSTLELGDSALYLCASSLKGASNIQYFGAGTRLSVL.

This rearrangement joins TRBV3-1 (or the pseudogene TRBV3-2) to TRBJ2-3, with D possibly matching TRBD2 (7 bases). Looked up from germline, CDR1 is LGHDT and CDR2 is YNNKEL (reference sequence). Between the trimmed V and J ends, which lost 2 bases and 7 bases, there was a span of 16 bases. CDR3 size: 15 residues. CDR3 region: CASSQRAPGGNTQYF. The DNA for the CDR3 is TGTGCCAGCAGCCAAAGGGCCCCGGGGGGCAATACGCAGTATTTT.

The chain employs TRBV18 and TRBJ2-4; D might be TRBD2 (6 bases). Trimming took off 4 bases at V and 0 bases at J, with 10 bases between the two ends. This CDR3 comprises 15 residues. The germline V gene encodes CDR1 KGHSH and CDR2 LQKENI. CDR3 protein: CASSRGAGAKNIQYF. In DNA, the CDR3 is TGTGCCAGCTCACGGGGAGCGGGAGCCAAAAACATTCAGTACTTC.

This sequence joins TRBV7-5 and TRBJ2-1; TRBD2 is taken as the D call from the table, unchecked against the DNA. TRBV7-5 is a pseudogene. CDR3 length equals 16 residues. The CDR3 nucleotides are TGTGTCAGAAGCCGACTAGCGGGGAGCTCCTACAATGAGCAGTTCTTC. It encodes CVRSRLAGSSYNEQFF.

V is TRBV30 and J is TRBJ1-4; possibly TRBD1 for D (6 bases). V was shortened by 4 bases and J by 5 bases, with 14 bases between the two germline ends. The CDR3 spans 14 residues. Germline loops: CDR1 GTSNPN, CDR2 SVGIG (reference sequence). The CDR3 nucleotides are TGTGCCTGGAATTACAGGGCCCGGAATGAAAAACTGTTTTTT. Translation gives CAWNYRARNEKLFF.

J is TRBJ2-6 and V is TRBV2, with TRBD2 matching 9 bases. The CDR3 is 17 residues long. The trim removed 7 bases at V and 7 bases at J, leaving 14 bases unmatched. Germline values: CDR1 SNHLY, CDR2 FYNNEI. The CDR3 sequence is CASIREIAGEGANVLTF. CDR3 coding DNA: TGTGCCAGCATTCGGGAAATAGCGGGAGAGGGAGCCAACGTCCTGACTTTC.